These 23 T cell receptor beta chains were all obtained from the same sample, sequenced in a study of radiotherapy plus CTLA-4 blockade in lung cancer. This table comes from immunoSEQ multiplex PCR, and its TCRdb copy is limited to in-frame clones, with some not included. The profile shows tens of thousands of clones, around 86% of them singletons. The source was peripheral blood, collected from a patient treated with radiotherapy plus ipilimumab. The origin of the receptors is a human donor with non-small cell lung cancer that progressed on radiotherapy plus ipilimumab.

This clone was found a few times. The chain links TRBV5-4 to TRBJ2-1; 9 positions match TRBD2. J was trimmed by 7 bases and V by 0 bases; bases with no gene match: 5. CDR3 length equals 15 residues. In germline, CDR1 is SGHNT, CDR2 YYREEE (reference sequence). The CDR3 DNA sequence: TGTGCCAGCAGCTTGGACGGCGGGAGGGGGAATGAGCAGTTCTTC. This encodes CASSLDGGRGNEQFF.

The chain is built from TRBV10-3 and TRBJ1-1; D is possibly TRBD1 (6 bases). Germline V gives CDR1 ENHRY, CDR2 SYGVKD. V lost 8 bases and J lost 11, with 24 bases in between. The CDR3 covers 14 residues. The CDR3 region has the DNA TGTGCCATCCAACCTGCCAGCAGGGGAACGGGGGCTTTCTTT. Its protein product is CAIQPASRGTGAFF.

The V call is TRBV5-1, the J call TRBJ2-5, with 10 nucleotides matching TRBD2. The CDR3 loop spans 17 amino acids. Trimming at V came to 0 bases and at J to 4 bases, leaving 9 bases not matched to a gene. Germline-derived CDR1 and CDR2 are SGHRS and YFSETQ. In nucleotides, the CDR3 is TGCGCCAGCAGCTTGGTGGCTAGCGGGAGTGCCGGAGAGACCCAGTACTTC. Its translation is CASSLVASGSAGETQYF.

The J gene is TRBJ2-1, the V gene TRBV28; TRBD2 agrees at 11 bases. The CDR3 spans 18 residues. Looked up from germline, CDR1 is MDHEN and CDR2 is SYDVKM. The junction had 12 bases not matched to a gene; V was cut back by 2 bases and J by 6 bases. The CDR3 spells CASSLLRLAGPLGNEQFF. CDR3 bases: TGTGCCAGCAGTTTACTCCGACTAGCGGGACCGTTAGGCAATGAGCAGTTCTTC. The whole variable domain, filled in from reference TRBV28 and TRBJ2-1, reads DVKVTQSSRYLVKRTGEKVFLECVQDMDHENMFWYRQDPGLGLRLIYFSYDVKMKEKGDIPEGYSVSREKKERFSLILESASTNQTSMYLCASSLLRLAGPLGNEQFFGPGTRLTVL.

This rearrangement joins TRBV7-9 to TRBJ1-4, with D unresolved. The CDR3 spans 14 residues. Germline V gene sequence: CDR1 SEHNR, CDR2 FQNEAQ (reference sequence). V was pared by 5 bases and J by 8 bases, with 15 bases between. This CDR3 is CASSLPLSEEKLFF. The CDR3 region has the DNA TGTGCCAGCAGCCTACCTTTGTCCGAAGAAAAACTGTTTTTT.

This chain connects TRBV27 to TRBJ2-1; 9 nucleotides line up with TRBD2. Unmatched junction bases numbered 9, after V lost 6 bases and J lost 6 bases. Germline V gives CDR1 MNHEY, CDR2 SMNVEV (reference sequence). This CDR3 region has 15 residues. The chain's CDR3 is CASSQGGLAGNEQFF. The CDR3 DNA sequence: TGTGCCAGCAGCCAAGGGGGACTAGCAGGCAATGAGCAGTTCTTC.

V and J are TRBV6-6 and TRBJ2-3, with 8 bases aligning to TRBD1. CDR3 length: 16 residues. Looked up from germline, CDR1 is MNHNY and CDR2 is SVGAGI (reference sequence). Trimming cost V 2 bases and J 2 bases; bases outside gene matches: 6. The CDR3 protein is CASSYTGGQITDTQYF. The CDR3 nucleotides are TGTGCCAGCAGTTACACAGGGGGTCAGATCACAGATACGCAGTATTTT.

V gene TRBV30 combines with J gene TRBJ1-5, with a possible D match to TRBD1 (6 bases). Germline CDR1 reads GTSNPN; CDR2 reads SVGIG (reference sequence). The V gene lost 0 bases and the J gene lost 7 bases, with 16 bases spanning the gap. This CDR3 has 15 amino acids. The CDR3 DNA reads as TGTGCCTGGAGTGTAATGGGGGCGCGATCCCAGCCCCAGCATTTT. It codes for CAWSVMGARSQPQHF.

The chain joins TRBV28 to TRBJ2-1, with TRBD1 matching 9 bases. V shed 7 bases, J shed 5 bases, and the junction held 9 bases outside the gene matches. Germline V gene lookup returns CDR1 MDHEN and CDR2 SYDVKM. The CDR3 consists of 15 residues. CDR3 protein: CASKGGDRVNNEQFF. Here the CDR3 DNA reads TGTGCCAGCAAGGGGGGGGACAGGGTTAACAATGAGCAGTTCTTC. Full variable domain (rest looked up from reference TRBV28 and TRBJ2-1): DVKVTQSSRYLVKRTGEKVFLECVQDMDHENMFWYRQDPGLGLRLIYFSYDVKMKEKGDIPEGYSVSREKKERFSLILESASTNQTSMYLCASKGGDRVNNEQFFGPGTRLTVL.

J is TRBJ2-1 and V is TRBV5-4; D is possibly TRBD1 or TRBD2 (5 bases each). The CDR3 spans 13 residues. The V gene lost 0 bases and the J gene lost 7 bases, with 8 bases spanning the gap. Looked up from germline, CDR1 is SGHNT and CDR2 is YYREEE (reference sequence). Here the CDR3 DNA reads TGTGCCAGCAGCTTGGGCAGGGAGAATGAGCAGTTCTTC. Its protein product is CASSLGRENEQFF.

The chain links TRBV9 to TRBJ2-2, with TRBD2 identical over 7 bases. J lost 3 bases, V lost 0 bases, and 5 bases had no gene match. Germline assignment: CDR1 SGDLS and CDR2 YYNGEE. This CDR3 contains 16 residues. As DNA, the CDR3 is TGTGCCAGCAGCGTAGGTCTAGCGGACTACACCGGGGAGCTGTTTTTT. As protein: CASSVGLADYTGELFF.

The rearrangement joins TRBV5-6 to TRBJ2-2; D is tentatively TRBD1 or TRBD2 (5 bases each). V gave up 1 base and J gave up 9 bases, with 16 bases separating them. CDR3 size: 15 residues. Germline CDR1 is SGHDT and CDR2 is YYEEEE. CDR3 DNA: TGTGCCAGCAGCTTGCGGGGAAGGGGATGGAGGGAGCTGTTTTTT. Translation: CASSLRGRGWRELFF.

The chain is built from TRBV28 and TRBJ1-2; 8 bases line up with TRBD1. The CDR3 has 18 amino acids. CDR1 and CDR2 from the germline V gene are MDHEN and SYDVKM. After removal of 3 bases from V and 2 bases from J, the junction contained 14 bases not matched to a gene. In nucleotides, the CDR3 is TGTGCCAGCAGTTTTTTTATTTTAATCACAGGGGGGAACTATGGCTACACCTTC. Its protein product is CASSFFILITGGNYGYTF.

The CDR3, as DNA: TGCGCCAGCAGCTTGAGTTTGAGCCGGACCGGGGAGCTGTTTTTT. It yields the protein CASSLSLSRTGELFF. V usage is TRBV5-1 and J usage is TRBJ2-2; D is ambiguous. The CDR3 is made up of 15 amino acids. With 1 base removed from V and 5 bases from J, the gap between germline ends came to 12 bases. Per the germline V gene, CDR1 is SGHRS and CDR2 is YFSETQ. Full variable domain (remainder filled in from reference TRBV5-1 and TRBJ2-2): KAGVTQTPRYLIKTRGQQVTLSCSPISGHRSVSWYQQTPGQGLQFLFEYFSETQRNKGNFPGRFSGRQFSNSRSEMNVSTLELGDSALYLCASSLSLSRTGELFFGEGSRLTVL.

The rearrangement joins TRBV5-4 to TRBJ1-1; possibly TRBD1 for D (5 bases). This CDR3 contains 13 residues. Trimming cost V 0 bases and J 3 bases, with 6 bases left between them. Germline V lookup: CDR1 SGHNT, CDR2 YYREEE (reference sequence). The CDR3: CASSLGGHTEAFF. In DNA, the CDR3 is TGTGCCAGCAGCTTGGGGGGACACACTGAAGCTTTCTTT.

J is TRBJ2-3 and V is TRBV5-1, with D hard to call. The V end lost 0 bases, the J end lost 0 bases, and 8 bases lay between the germline ends. The germline V gene encodes CDR1 SGHRS and CDR2 YFSETQ. This CDR3 region has 15 residues. Here the CDR3 reads CASSLDGASTDTQYF. CDR3 bases: TGCGCCAGCAGCTTGGACGGTGCTAGCACAGATACGCAGTATTTT.

The chain is built from TRBV28 and TRBJ1-2; TRBD1 matches 10 bases. CDR3 size: 17 residues. The V gene end was trimmed by 4 bases and the J gene end by 5 bases; junction bases not matched to a gene: 13. The germline V gene has CDR1 MDHEN and CDR2 SYDVKM. The CDR3 nucleotides read TGTGCCAGCAGTTCCCTAGAGATAGGGACAGGGGTGTATGGCTACACCTTC. As protein: CASSSLEIGTGVYGYTF.

This clone has only one observation. The J gene is TRBJ2-1, the V gene TRBV18; 7 positions match TRBD2. The length of the CDR3 is 16 residues. Looked up from germline, CDR1 is KGHSH and CDR2 is LQKENI. Germline trimming cut 6 bases from V and 7 bases from J; bases unmatched to any gene: 15. This CDR3 is CASSPADPGRANEQFF. The CDR3, as DNA: TGTGCCAGCTCGCCTGCAGACCCAGGGAGGGCTAATGAGCAGTTCTTC.

The chain combines TRBV18 with TRBJ1-1, with a tentative D call TRBD1 (5 bases). The germline gives CDR1 KGHSH, CDR2 LQKENI. Trimming shortened V by 1 base and J by 0 bases, and 12 bases separated the two germline ends. The CDR3 sequence is 16 residues long. The CDR3 region has the DNA TGTGCCAGCTCACCACAGGGGATCGGTTTGAACACTGAAGCTTTCTTT. Translation: CASSPQGIGLNTEAFF.

Written as DNA, the CDR3 is TGTGCCAGCAGTGAAGTCCAACTTCTAAGGGGTCAGCCCCAGCATTTT. Translated: CASSEVQLLRGQPQHF. The chain combines TRBV6-1 with TRBJ1-5; TRBD1 is a possible D gene (5 bases). This CDR3 contains 16 residues. The V end was cut by 1 base, the J end by 6 bases, with 16 bases between. Germline values: CDR1 MNHNS, CDR2 SASEGT.

V is TRBV5-1 and J is TRBJ2-1; D call uncertain. The germline V and J ends were trimmed by 4 bases and 10 bases, with 15 bases remaining between them. Germline V lookup: CDR1 SGHRS, CDR2 YFSETQ. The CDR3 runs 13 residues. The CDR3 DNA reads TGCGCCAGCAGCAGAGAACTTCGTGGGGAGCAGTTCTTC. Its translation is CASSRELRGEQFF.

The chain links TRBV7-7 to TRBJ2-7; D may correspond to TRBD1 or TRBD2 (5 bases each). The germline gives CDR1 SSHAT, CDR2 FNYEAQ (reference sequence). This CDR3 comprises 13 residues. The DNA for the CDR3 is TGTGCTAGCAGCCCGAGGGGCACCTACGAGCAGTACGTC. Protein sequence: CASSPRGTYEQYV.

The chain carries TRBV7-2 and TRBJ2-1; D is unclear. CDR1 is SGHTA, CDR2 FQGNSA, per germline. V lost 1 base to trimming and J lost 6 bases, with 7 bases between them. The CDR3 length is 13 residues. CDR3 sequence: CASSLGRTNEQFF. CDR3 sequence (DNA): TGTGCCAGCAGCTTAGGGCGGACCAATGAGCAGTTCTTC.